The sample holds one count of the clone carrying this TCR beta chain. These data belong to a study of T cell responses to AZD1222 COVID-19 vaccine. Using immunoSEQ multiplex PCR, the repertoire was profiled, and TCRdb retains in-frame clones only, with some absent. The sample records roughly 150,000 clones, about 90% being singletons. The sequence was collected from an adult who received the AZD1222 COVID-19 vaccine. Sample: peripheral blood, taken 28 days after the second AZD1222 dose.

CDR3 amino acids: CASSLARTNEQFF. In DNA, the CDR3 is TGTGCCAGCAGCTTAGCACGGACTAATGAGCAGTTCTTC. This chain links TRBV7-9 with TRBJ2-1; D is perhaps TRBD2 (5 bases). Trimming took off 0 bases at V and 7 bases at J, with 7 bases between the two ends. Germline-derived CDR1 and CDR2 are SEHNR and FQNEAQ (reference sequence). There are 13 residues in the CDR3.